This T cell receptor (beta chain) comes out of a study of cytomegalovirus exposure and HLA in healthy donors. A word on this clone: Its matching antigen is unknown.

The study ran its PCR with 60 Vbeta and 13 Jbeta primers. Profiling relied on immunoSEQ multiplex PCR, and the TCRdb table lists in-frame clones only, not all of them. In total, the table holds over 100,000 clones. Findings and caveats of the study: An observed cluster of highly shared sequence variants was recorded as a likely sequencing artifact. Indistinguishable V segments, including TRBV6-2 and TRBV6-3, were excluded.

The CDR3 totals 14 residues. With V trimmed by 9 bases and J by 7 bases, 8 bases remained unmatched. CDR1 is LNHDA, CDR2 SQIVND, per germline (reference sequence). The specimen was PBMCs. J is TRBJ2-1 and V is TRBV19; TRBD2 matches 11 bases. The TCR was taken from a young man in good health and CMV-seronegative. The CDR3 sequence is CASALAGVGNEQFF. CDR3 coding DNA: TGTGCCAGCGCACTAGCGGGAGTAGGGAATGAGCAGTTCTTC. Complete variable domain (other parts from reference TRBV19 and TRBJ2-1): DGGITQSPKYLFRKEGQNVTLSCEQNLNHDAMYWYRQDPGQGLRLIYYSQIVNDFQKGDIAEGYSVSREKKESFPLTVTSAQKNPTAFYLCASALAGVGNEQFFGPGTRLTVL.